The present TCR beta chain was sequenced within a study of PD-L1 blockade in urothelial cancer. Study as a whole: Between 0 and 3 prior chemotherapy regimens had been given to patients. Blood analysis took place 3 weeks (second dose) and 6 weeks after treatment start. There were a median of around 140,000 T cells in blood samples.

With regard to this clone: Distinct nucleotide sequences in the sample also encode this CDR3.

Some clones are missing from TCRdb's copy, which holds only in-frame ones; the method was immunoSEQ multiplex PCR. The table records roughly 84,000 clones, over 80% of them present only once. Germline V gene data show CDR1 as SGHTA and CDR2 as FQGTGA. The junction had 2 bases not matched to a gene; V was cut back by 2 bases and J by 0 bases. CDR3 length equals 15 residues. The TCR sequence derives from a man aged 70-80 years with urothelial cancer. Sequenced here: PBMCs, sampled around atezolizumab (anti-PD-L1) treatment. V gene TRBV7-3 combines with J gene TRBJ2-3, with 7 bases identical to TRBD2. The CDR3 sequence: CASSLLGGSTDTQYF. The DNA of the CDR3 is TGTGCCAGCAGCTTATTGGGGGGGAGCACAGATACGCAGTATTTT.